This TCR beta chain was obtained from a study of shared clonotypes between healthy human individuals. This clone was seen only once. The CDR3 is 16 amino acids. V was trimmed by 0 bases and J by 2 bases, leaving 11 bases between them. Germline-derived CDR1 and CDR2 are MNHNS and SASEGT. TCRdb keeps only in-frame clones here, not all; method: immunoSEQ multiplex PCR. The sample carries around 330,000 clones, roughly 70% recorded once. This receptor was taken from a man aged 30 to 45 in good health. Input material: memory CD4+ T cells sorted from blood. Subset defined: CD45RA-negative fraction. The chain employs TRBV6-1 and TRBJ1-5, with D possibly TRBD1 on 6 matching bases. In nucleotides, the CDR3 is TGTGCCAGCAGTGAAGCCACAGGGATAGGCAATCAGCCCCAGCATTTT. It is translated as CASSEATGIGNQPQHF.